A single sample gave rise to the 20 T cell receptor beta chains below, sequenced in a study of blood T cell repertoires in COVID-19 (dated by TCRdb to the early 2020s). The receptor library was made with the immunoSEQ multiplex PCR assay. Imported from immuneACCESS, the table was reduced by TCRdb to in-frame sequences with V and J called. These copies leave out some clones; in studies compared against another copy, an unresolved V gene accounts for under half, and the cause of the remainder is not known. Present in this sample are under 300,000 clones, about nine tenths of which were seen just once. The ten top clones hold around 2.9% of the sample. Sequencing was performed on PBMCs or T cells enriched from blood (not recorded which). These receptors all come from a woman in her 50s who had recovered from COVID-19.

The CDR3 is CASSFGDSNQPQHF. For the CDR3, the DNA is TGCGCCAGCAGCTTCGGGGATAGCAATCAGCCCCAGCATTTT. This chain links TRBV5-1 with TRBJ1-5, with D unclear. The CDR3 covers 14 residues. Germline V gives CDR1 SGHRS, CDR2 YFSETQ. Trimming removed 2 bases from V and 0 bases from J, with 6 bases in between.

The chain employs TRBV19 and TRBJ1-6; TRBD1 is a possible D gene (5 bases). Deletions cut 5 bases from V and 4 bases from J, with 18 bases between. CDR1 LNHDA and CDR2 SQIVND come from the germline V gene (reference sequence). This CDR3 is built from 17 residues. The CDR3 DNA reads TGTGCCAGTAGTGCGAGCGGCGGGGGGTCTTATAATTCACCCCTCCACTTT. Its protein product is CASSASGGGSYNSPLHF.

This clone showed up just a few times. This sequence joins TRBV12-5 and TRBJ2-2; 7 bases line up with TRBD1. The trim removed 2 bases at V and 5 bases at J, leaving 14 bases unmatched. CDR1 is LGHNT and CDR2 is FRNRAP in the germline V gene. The CDR3 runs to 18 residues. CDR3 amino acids: CASGLRQGSFIGTGELFF. The CDR3 DNA reads as TGTGCTAGTGGTTTGCGACAGGGTAGTTTCATCGGGACCGGGGAGCTGTTTTTT.

The chain carries TRBV7-3 and TRBJ2-5, with 10 positions matching TRBD1. V dropped 5 bases and J dropped 5; count of bases not matched to a gene: 5. Germline CDR1 and CDR2: SGHTA and FQGTGA. The CDR3 sequence is 14 residues long. CDR3 sequence: CASSRTGGMETQYF. CDR3 DNA: TGTGCCAGCAGCAGGACAGGGGGTATGGAGACCCAGTACTTC.

The chain joins TRBV10-3 to TRBJ1-6; the D is unclear. Trimming shortened V by 6 bases and J by 5 bases, and 8 bases separated the two germline ends. From germline, CDR1 is ENHRY and CDR2 SYGVKD. This CDR3 has 13 residues. The DNA for the CDR3 is TGTGCCATCAGCACTCTTGATAATTCACCCCTCCACTTT. As protein: CAISTLDNSPLHF.

This clone is a singleton in its sample. The genes are TRBV27 and TRBJ1-2; D is ambiguous. There are 13 residues in the CDR3. V lost 3 bases and J 0 bases, leaving 5 bases between the germline ends. Germline V gene lookup returns CDR1 MNHEY and CDR2 SMNVEV (reference sequence). The CDR3 loop is CASSFTANYGYTF. Written as DNA, the CDR3 is TGTGCCAGCAGTTTTACAGCTAACTATGGCTACACCTTC.

This chain joins TRBV7-9 and TRBJ2-3, with 11 bases lining up with TRBD1. The CDR3 runs to 15 residues. V trimming: 4 bases; J trimming: 4 bases; junction bases outside the gene matches: 4. Germline loops: CDR1 SEHNR, CDR2 FQNEAQ (reference sequence). The CDR3 DNA reads TGTGCCAGCAGCTGGGACAGGGGGGTCGCAGATACGCAGTATTTT. This translates into CASSWDRGVADTQYF.

The gene calls are TRBV7-2 and TRBJ2-5, with 9 bases fitting TRBD1. Germline V gene sequence: CDR1 SGHTA, CDR2 FQGNSA. CDR3 length: 14 residues. Unmatched junction bases numbered 5, after V lost 6 bases and J lost 3 bases. CDR3 sequence: CASRPGQGKETQYF. The CDR3 DNA reads TGTGCCAGCAGGCCGGGACAGGGTAAAGAGACCCAGTACTTC.

The rearrangement links TRBV2 to TRBJ2-7; D might be TRBD1 (5 bases). The CDR3 is 12 residues long. Germline CDR1 is SNHLY and CDR2 is FYNNEI. Deletions cut 6 bases from V and 6 bases from J, with 12 bases between. The chain's CDR3 is CASRPGWSEQYF. The CDR3 nucleotides read TGTGCCAGCAGGCCAGGGTGGAGCGAGCAGTACTTC.

The chain carries TRBV7-6 and TRBJ2-5; D possibly corresponds to TRBD1 (5 bases). Trimming removed 5 bases from V and 2 bases from J, with 12 bases in between. The CDR3 contains 14 residues. In germline, CDR1 is SGHVS, CDR2 FNYEAQ. CDR3 sequence (DNA): TGTGCCAGCAGCGAGGCTACAGGTCAAGAGACCCAGTACTTC. It is translated as CASSEATGQETQYF.

This clone was found many times. The J gene is TRBJ2-7, the V gene TRBV10-3; 11 nucleotides match TRBD2. V dropped 6 bases and J dropped 7; count of bases not matched to a gene: 8. The germline gives CDR1 ENHRY, CDR2 SYGVKD. There are 14 residues in the CDR3. CDR3: CAISDGLAGGEQYF. The CDR3 DNA is TGTGCCATCAGCGATGGGCTAGCGGGAGGTGAGCAGTACTTC.

The J gene is TRBJ2-7, the V gene TRBV11-2; D unclear. From germline, CDR1 is SGHAT and CDR2 FQNNGV. This CDR3 contains 13 residues. The V gene lost 3 bases and the J gene lost 4 bases, with 10 bases spanning the gap. The CDR3 DNA reads TGTGCCAGCAGCTTGCCCTTGCGATACGAGCAGTACTTC. It encodes CASSLPLRYEQYF.

J is TRBJ2-2 and V is TRBV7-3, with a weak D call TRBD1 (5 bases). Per the germline V gene, CDR1 is SGHTA and CDR2 is FQGTGA. The CDR3 loop spans 14 amino acids. V dropped 4 bases and J dropped 4 bases, with 10 bases sitting between them. The CDR3 DNA sequence: TGTGCCAGCAGCTCAGGGTTGGGCACCGGGGAGCTGTTTTTT. Protein sequence: CASSSGLGTGELFF.

On this clone itself: The same CDR3 is also encoded by other DNA sequences in this sample. V gene TRBV24-1 combines with J gene TRBJ1-2; unclear D gene. V lost 6 bases and J lost 5, with 9 bases in between. The CDR3 loop spans 12 amino acids. Germline CDR1 and CDR2: KGHDR and SFDVKD. CDR3 sequence: CATSLGNYGYTF. CDR3 nucleotide sequence: TGTGCCACCAGTCTCGGGAATTATGGCTACACCTTC.

This clone was seen just once. The genes are TRBV6-5 and TRBJ1-5; 7 nucleotides agree with TRBD1. Germline assignment: CDR1 MNHEY and CDR2 SVGAGI. After removal of 7 bases from V and 7 bases from J, the junction contained 7 bases not matched to a gene. The CDR3 covers 13 residues. The CDR3 DNA reads TGTGCCAGCACTTCTAACAGGGGACAGCCCCAGCATTTT. Amino acids: CASTSNRGQPQHF.

The rearrangement links TRBV11-1 to TRBJ2-7, with D perhaps matching TRBD1 (5 bases). Trimming pared 0 bases from V and 3 bases from J, leaving 12 bases between. The V gene's germline CDR1 is SGHAT and CDR2 FQDESV (reference sequence). The CDR3 consists of 15 residues. The CDR3, as DNA: TGTGCCAGCAGCTTAGCGGATGGCAGGGTCTACGAGCAGTACTTC. Protein product: CASSLADGRVYEQYF. The full variable domain, in which reference TRBV11-1 and TRBJ2-7 provide the parts outside the CDR3, is EAEVAQSPRYKITEKSQAVAFWCDPISGHATLYWYRQILGQGPELLVQFQDESVVDDSQLPKDRFSAERLKGVDSTLKIQPAELGDSAMYLCASSLADGRVYEQYFGPGTRLTVT.

Regarding this clone: This specimen includes other DNA sequences encoding the same CDR3. The chain links TRBV6-5 to TRBJ1-5, with D unresolved. Germline CDR1 MNHEY, CDR2 SVGAGI. This CDR3 region has 13 residues. V shed 0 bases and J shed 4 bases, with 4 bases lying between them. This CDR3 reads CASSYSRNQPQHF. CDR3 bases: TGTGCCAGCAGTTACTCTCGGAATCAGCCCCAGCATTTT.

The rearrangement uses TRBV7-3 and TRBJ1-1; D might be TRBD1 (6 bases). Germline V gene data show CDR1 as SGHTA and CDR2 as FQGTGA. V was shortened by 6 bases and J by 5 bases, with 22 bases between the two germline ends. The CDR3 has 16 amino acids. The CDR3 nucleotides are TGTGCCAGCAGTTTATGGGGGGGCGCATCTTTGACTGAAGCTTTCTTT. Its translation: CASSLWGGASLTEAFF. The full variable domain, rest sourced from reference TRBV7-3 and TRBJ1-1, is GAGVSQTPSNKVTEKGKYVELRCDPISGHTALYWYRQSLGQGPEFLIYFQGTGAADDSGLPNDRFFAVRPEGSVSTLKIQRTERGDSAVYLCASSLWGGASLTEAFFGQGTRLTVV.

The chain combines TRBV30 with TRBJ1-5; 9 bases line up with TRBD1. This CDR3 region has 14 residues. The V gene's germline CDR1 is GTSNPN and CDR2 SVGIG (reference sequence). Unmatched junction bases numbered 4, after V lost 0 bases and J lost 7 bases. The CDR3 nucleotides read TGTGCCTGGAGTGTAGAGACAGGGGGGCAGCCCCAGCATTTT. This gives the protein CAWSVETGGQPQHF.

This clone was observed a single time. The chain couples TRBV13 to TRBJ2-7, with TRBD1 identical over 8 bases. The CDR3 extends over 16 amino acids. With 0 bases clipped from V and 4 bases from J, the junction kept 8 bases outside the gene matches. The germline V gene encodes CDR1 PRHDT and CDR2 FYEKMQ (reference sequence). Here the CDR3 DNA reads TGTGCCAGCAGCTTAGGCGCTCAGGGGGCGAGTTACGAGCAGTACTTC. Translated: CASSLGAQGASYEQYF.